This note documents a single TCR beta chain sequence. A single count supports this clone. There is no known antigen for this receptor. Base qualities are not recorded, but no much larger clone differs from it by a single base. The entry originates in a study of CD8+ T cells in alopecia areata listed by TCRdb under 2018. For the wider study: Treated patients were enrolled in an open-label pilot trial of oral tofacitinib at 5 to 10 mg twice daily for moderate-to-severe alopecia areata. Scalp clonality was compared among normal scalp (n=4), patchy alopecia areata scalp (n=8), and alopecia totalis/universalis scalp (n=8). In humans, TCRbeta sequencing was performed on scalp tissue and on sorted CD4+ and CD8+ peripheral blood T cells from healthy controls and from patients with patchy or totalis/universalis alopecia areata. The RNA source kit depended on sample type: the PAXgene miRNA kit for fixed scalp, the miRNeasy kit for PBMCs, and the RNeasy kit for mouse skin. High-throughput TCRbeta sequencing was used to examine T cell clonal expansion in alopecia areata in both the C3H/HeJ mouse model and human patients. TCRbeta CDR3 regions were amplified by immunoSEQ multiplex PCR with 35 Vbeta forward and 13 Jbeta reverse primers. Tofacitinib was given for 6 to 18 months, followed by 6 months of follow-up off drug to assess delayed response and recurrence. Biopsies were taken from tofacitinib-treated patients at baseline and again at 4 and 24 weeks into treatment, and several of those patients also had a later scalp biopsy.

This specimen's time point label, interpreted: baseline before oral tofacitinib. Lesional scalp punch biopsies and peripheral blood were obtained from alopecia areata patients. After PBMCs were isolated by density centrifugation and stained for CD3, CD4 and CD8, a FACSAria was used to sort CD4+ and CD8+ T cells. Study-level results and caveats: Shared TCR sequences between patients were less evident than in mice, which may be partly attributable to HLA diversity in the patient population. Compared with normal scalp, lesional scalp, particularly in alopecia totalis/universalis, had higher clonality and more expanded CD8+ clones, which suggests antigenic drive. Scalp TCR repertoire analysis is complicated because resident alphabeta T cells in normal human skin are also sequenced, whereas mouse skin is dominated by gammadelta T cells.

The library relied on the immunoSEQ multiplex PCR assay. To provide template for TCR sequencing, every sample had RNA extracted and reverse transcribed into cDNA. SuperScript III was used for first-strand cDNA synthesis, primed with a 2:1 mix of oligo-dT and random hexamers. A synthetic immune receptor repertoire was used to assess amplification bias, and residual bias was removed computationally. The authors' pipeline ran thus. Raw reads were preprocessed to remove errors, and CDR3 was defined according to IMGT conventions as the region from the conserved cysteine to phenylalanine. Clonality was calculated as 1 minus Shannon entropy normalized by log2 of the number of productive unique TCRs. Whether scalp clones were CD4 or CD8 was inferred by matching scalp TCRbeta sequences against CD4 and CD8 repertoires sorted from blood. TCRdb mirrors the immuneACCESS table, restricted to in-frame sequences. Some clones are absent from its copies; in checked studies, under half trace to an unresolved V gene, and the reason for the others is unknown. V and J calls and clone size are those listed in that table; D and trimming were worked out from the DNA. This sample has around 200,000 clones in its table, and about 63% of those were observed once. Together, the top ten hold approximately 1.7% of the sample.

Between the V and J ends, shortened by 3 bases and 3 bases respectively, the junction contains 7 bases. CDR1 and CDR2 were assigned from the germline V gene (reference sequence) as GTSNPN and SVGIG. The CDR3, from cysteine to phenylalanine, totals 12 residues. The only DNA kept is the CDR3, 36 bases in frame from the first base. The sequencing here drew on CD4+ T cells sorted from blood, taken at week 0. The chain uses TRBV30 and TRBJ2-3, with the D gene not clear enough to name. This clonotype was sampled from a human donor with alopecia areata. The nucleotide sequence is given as TGTGCCTGGAGGACCGGGACAGATACGCAGTATTTT. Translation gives CAWRTGTDTQYF.